This is a list of T cell receptor beta chains from one sample in a study of sequential checkpoint blockade in melanoma. Data came from immunoSEQ multiplex PCR; TCRdb stores just in-frame clones and leaves some out. The repertoire consists of 13,000 or so clones, with roughly a fifth occurring once and the leading ten covering about 5.8%. This specimen consisted of tumor tissue (inferred from file names), obtained from a patient given nivolumab and ipilimumab in sequence. Receptors were obtained from a human donor with melanoma. The conserved cysteine and the conserved F or W are not part of the CDR3 here. The D gene is left open where the match is weak.

v_call: TRBV5-1; d_call: -; cdr3_aa: ASSLTGLNQPQH
v_call: TRBV25-1; d_call: -; cdr3_aa: ASSRVNTEAF
v_call: TRBV29-1; d_call: -; cdr3_aa: SSRRGSQPQH
v_call: TRBV1; d_call: -; cdr3_aa: ASSSQGAGAYEQY
v_call: TRBV18; d_call: -; cdr3_aa: ASYGRGPYNEQF
v_call: TRBV11-3; d_call: TRBD2; cdr3_aa: ASSLMASGGGETQY
v_call: TRBV11-3; d_call: -; cdr3_aa: ASSPPGGIYGYT
v_call: TRBV11-3; d_call: TRBD1; cdr3_aa: ASSRYPRDRVSANYGYT
v_call: TRBV11-3; d_call: -; cdr3_aa: ASSLEPVNTEAF
v_call: TRBV9; d_call: -; cdr3_aa: ASSRTDTEAF
v_call: TRBV6-8; d_call: -; cdr3_aa: ASSKPDGWNGYT
v_call: TRBV5-1; d_call: TRBD1; cdr3_aa: ASSLTGGNDQPQH
v_call: TRBV9; d_call: -; cdr3_aa: ASSSGQRSSYNEQF
v_call: TRBV28; d_call: -; cdr3_aa: ASSLNRGGGYT
v_call: TRBV11-3; d_call: -; cdr3_aa: ASSLGLSTGELF
v_call: TRBV7-1; d_call: -; cdr3_aa: ASSSSGRRGYT
v_call: TRBV23-1; d_call: TRBD2; cdr3_aa: ASSPRREGTLSNEQF
v_call: TRBV23-1; d_call: -; cdr3_aa: ASSQARGRTEAF
v_call: TRBV29-1; d_call: TRBD2; cdr3_aa: STRTSGDYEQY
v_call: TRBV7-7; d_call: TRBD2; cdr3_aa: ASSRQSLAGGPSANEQF
v_call: TRBV11-3; d_call: -; cdr3_aa: ASSSSGLLSEYEAF
v_call: TRBV6-8; d_call: -; cdr3_aa: ASMVGQSYEQY
v_call: TRBV6-8; d_call: -; cdr3_aa: ASTTLPQSPLH
v_call: TRBV18; d_call: -; cdr3_aa: ASSPSGQQNIQY
v_call: TRBV6-8; d_call: TRBD1; cdr3_aa: ASRDRAPSDTEAF